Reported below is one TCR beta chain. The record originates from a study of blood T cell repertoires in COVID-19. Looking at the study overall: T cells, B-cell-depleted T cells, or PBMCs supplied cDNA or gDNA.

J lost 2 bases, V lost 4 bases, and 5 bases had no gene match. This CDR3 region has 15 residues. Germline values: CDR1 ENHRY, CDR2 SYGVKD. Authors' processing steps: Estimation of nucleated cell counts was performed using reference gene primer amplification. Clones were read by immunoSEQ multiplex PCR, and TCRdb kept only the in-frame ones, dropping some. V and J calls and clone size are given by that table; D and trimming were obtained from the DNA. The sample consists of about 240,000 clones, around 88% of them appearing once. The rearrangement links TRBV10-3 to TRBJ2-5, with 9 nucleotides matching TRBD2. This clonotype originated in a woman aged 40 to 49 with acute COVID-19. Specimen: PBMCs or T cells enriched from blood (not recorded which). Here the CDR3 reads CAISATSGGQETQYF. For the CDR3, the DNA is TGTGCCATCAGTGCGACTAGCGGAGGGCAAGAGACCCAGTACTTC.